The clone carrying this TCR beta chain was seen a single time. Its cognate antigen is unknown. The data stem from a study of yellow fever vaccine responses in identical twins. Study conclusions and caveats: A vaccine T cell response that seemed partly convergent and partly personalized was reported in twins.

From germline, CDR1 is LGHDT and CDR2 YNNKEL (reference sequence). The V segment lost 4 bases and the J segment 7 bases; nucleotides outside the gene matches: 15. This CDR3 region has 16 residues. In TCRdb, the RT-PCR reads were re-called with MiXCR into one record per CDR3 protein. The sample has over 20,000 distinct CDR3 sequences, around 77% seen once. This sample comprised T cells from blood (PBMCs), unsorted or a sorted subset (not recorded which), obtained before or after yellow fever vaccination (not recorded which). The chain carries TRBV3-1 and TRBJ1-2; 7 positions agree with TRBD1. The sequence was collected from a woman aged 18 to 35 who received the yellow fever vaccine. Here the CDR3 reads CASSPPHRDRGTGYTF. The CDR3 DNA follows: TGTGCCAGCAGCCCGCCCCACCGGGACAGAGGAACTGGCTACACCTTC.